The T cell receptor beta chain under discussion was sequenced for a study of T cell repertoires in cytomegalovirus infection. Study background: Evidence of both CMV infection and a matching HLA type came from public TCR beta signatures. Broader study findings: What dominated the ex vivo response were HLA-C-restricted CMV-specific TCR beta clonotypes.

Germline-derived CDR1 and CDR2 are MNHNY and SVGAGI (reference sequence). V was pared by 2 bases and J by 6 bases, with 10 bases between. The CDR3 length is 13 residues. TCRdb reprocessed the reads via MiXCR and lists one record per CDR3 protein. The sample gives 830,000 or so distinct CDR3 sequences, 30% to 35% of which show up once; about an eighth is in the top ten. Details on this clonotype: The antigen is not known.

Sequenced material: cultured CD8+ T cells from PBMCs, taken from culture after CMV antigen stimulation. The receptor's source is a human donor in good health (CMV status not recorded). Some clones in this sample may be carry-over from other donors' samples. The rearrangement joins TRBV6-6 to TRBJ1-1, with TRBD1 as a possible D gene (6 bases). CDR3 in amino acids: CASSYGGSPEAFF. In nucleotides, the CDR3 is TGTGCCAGCAGTTACGGGGGCTCCCCTGAAGCTTTCTTT.